This TCR beta chain is drawn from a study of PD-L1 blockade in urothelial cancer. Trimming pared 6 bases from V and 5 bases from J, leaving 10 bases between. Germline assignment: CDR1 MNHNS and CDR2 SASEGT. The CDR3 spans 13 residues. Patients' urothelial carcinoma was locally advanced or metastatic. The method was immunoSEQ multiplex PCR; TCRdb's version includes in-frame clones alone and lacks a portion of them. In the table there are some 97,000 clones, approximately 91% of which are singletons. This receptor was obtained from a woman older than 75 with urothelial cancer. This chain links TRBV6-1 with TRBJ1-4; D unresolved. The material was PBMCs, obtained around atezolizumab (anti-PD-L1) treatment. The CDR3: CASSVQRNEKLFF. The CDR3 DNA reads TGTGCCAGCAGCGTCCAGAGGAATGAAAAACTGTTTTTT.